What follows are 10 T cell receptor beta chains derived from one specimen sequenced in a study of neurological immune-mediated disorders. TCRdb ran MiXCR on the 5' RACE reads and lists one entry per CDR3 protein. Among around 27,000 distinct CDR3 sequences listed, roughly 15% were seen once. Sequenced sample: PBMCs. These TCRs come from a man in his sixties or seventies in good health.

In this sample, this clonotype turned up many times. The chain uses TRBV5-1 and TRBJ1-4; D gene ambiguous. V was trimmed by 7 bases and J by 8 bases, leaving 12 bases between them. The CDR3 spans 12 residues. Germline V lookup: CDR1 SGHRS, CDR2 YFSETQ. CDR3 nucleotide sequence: TGCGCCAGCCGGCAGGCAAACGAAAAACTGTTTTTT. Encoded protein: CASRQANEKLFF.

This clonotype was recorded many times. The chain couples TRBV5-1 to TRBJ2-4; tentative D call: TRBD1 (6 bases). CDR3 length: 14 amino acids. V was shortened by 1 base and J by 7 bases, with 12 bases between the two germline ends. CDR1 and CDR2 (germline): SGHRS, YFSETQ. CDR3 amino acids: CASSLRQDPNIQYF. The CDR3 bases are TGCGCCAGCAGCTTGAGACAGGACCCGAACATTCAGTACTTC. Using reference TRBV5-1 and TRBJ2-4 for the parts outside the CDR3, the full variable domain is KAGVTQTPRYLIKTRGQQVTLSCSPISGHRSVSWYQQTPGQGLQFLFEYFSETQRNKGNFPGRFSGRQFSNSRSEMNVSTLELGDSALYLCASSLRQDPNIQYFGAGTRLSVL.

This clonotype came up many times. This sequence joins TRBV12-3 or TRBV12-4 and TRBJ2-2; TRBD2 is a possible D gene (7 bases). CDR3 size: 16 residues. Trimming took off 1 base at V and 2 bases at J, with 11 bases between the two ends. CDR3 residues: CASSLGGGRNTGELFF. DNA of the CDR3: TGTGCCAGCAGTTTAGGGGGGGGGCGCAACACCGGGGAGCTGTTTTTT.

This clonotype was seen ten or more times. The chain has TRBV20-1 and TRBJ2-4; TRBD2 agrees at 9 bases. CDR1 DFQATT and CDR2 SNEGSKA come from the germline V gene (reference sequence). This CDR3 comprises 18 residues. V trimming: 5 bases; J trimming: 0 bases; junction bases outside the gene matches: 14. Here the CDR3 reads CSAGGRGGMVGAKNIQYF. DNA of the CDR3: TGCAGTGCTGGAGGGCGGGGGGGCATGGTGGGAGCCAAAAACATTCAGTACTTC.

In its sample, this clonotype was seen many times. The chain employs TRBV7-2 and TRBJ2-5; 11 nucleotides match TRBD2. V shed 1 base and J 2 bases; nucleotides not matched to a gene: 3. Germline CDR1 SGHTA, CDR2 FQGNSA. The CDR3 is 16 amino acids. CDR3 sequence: CASSLGIAGGQETQYF. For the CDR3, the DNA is TGTGCCAGCAGCTTAGGGATAGCGGGGGGGCAAGAGACCCAGTACTTC.

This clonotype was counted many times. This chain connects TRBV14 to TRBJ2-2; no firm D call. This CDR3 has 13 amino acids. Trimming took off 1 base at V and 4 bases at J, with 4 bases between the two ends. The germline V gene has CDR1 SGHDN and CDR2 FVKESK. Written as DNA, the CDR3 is TGTGCCAGCAGCCAAGGGGTCACCGGGGAGCTGTTTTTT. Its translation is CASSQGVTGELFF.

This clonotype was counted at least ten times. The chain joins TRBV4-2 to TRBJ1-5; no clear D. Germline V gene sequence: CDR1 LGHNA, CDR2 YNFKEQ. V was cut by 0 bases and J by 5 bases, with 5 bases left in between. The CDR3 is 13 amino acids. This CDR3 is CASSQDYYQPQHF. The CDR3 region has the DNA TGTGCCAGCAGCCAAGATTATTATCAGCCCCAGCATTTT.

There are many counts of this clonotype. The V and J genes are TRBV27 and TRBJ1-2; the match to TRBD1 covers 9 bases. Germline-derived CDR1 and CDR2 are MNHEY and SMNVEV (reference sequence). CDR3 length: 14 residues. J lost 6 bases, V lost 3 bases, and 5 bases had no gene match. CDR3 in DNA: TGTGCCAGCAGTTTGGACAGGGGTGTTAATGGCTACACCTTC. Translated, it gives CASSLDRGVNGYTF.

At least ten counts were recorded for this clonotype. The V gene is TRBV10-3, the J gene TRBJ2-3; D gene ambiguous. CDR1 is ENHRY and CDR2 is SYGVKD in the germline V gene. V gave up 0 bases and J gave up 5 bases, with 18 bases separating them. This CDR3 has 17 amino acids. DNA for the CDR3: TGTGCCATCAGTGAGTCGACACTTTTGGGGTCGATAGATACGCAGTATTTT. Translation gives CAISESTLLGSIDTQYF.

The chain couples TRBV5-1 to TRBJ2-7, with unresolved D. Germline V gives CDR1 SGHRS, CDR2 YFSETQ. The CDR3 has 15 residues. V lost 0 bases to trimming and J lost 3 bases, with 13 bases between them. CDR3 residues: CASSLVAARGYEQYF. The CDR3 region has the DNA TGCGCCAGCAGCTTGGTGGCAGCAAGAGGCTACGAGCAGTACTTC.